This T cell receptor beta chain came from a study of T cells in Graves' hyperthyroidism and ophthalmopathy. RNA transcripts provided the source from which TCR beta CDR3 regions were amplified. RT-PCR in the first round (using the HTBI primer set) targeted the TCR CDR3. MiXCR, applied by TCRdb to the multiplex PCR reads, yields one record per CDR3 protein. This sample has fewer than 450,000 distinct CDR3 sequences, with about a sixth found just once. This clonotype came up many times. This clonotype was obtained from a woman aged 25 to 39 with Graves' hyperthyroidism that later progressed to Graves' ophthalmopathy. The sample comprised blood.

The CDR3 region has the DNA TGTGCCAGCAGAAGAATGAGACAGGGGGCAGTCGAGCAGTACTTC. Translating gives CASRRMRQGAVEQYF. The V gene is TRBV2, the J gene TRBJ2-7, with 10 bases fitting TRBD1. In germline, CDR1 is SNHLY, CDR2 FYNNEI. CDR3 length equals 15 residues. V shed 6 bases and J 6 bases; nucleotides not matched to a gene: 11. The variable domain in full, completed from reference TRBV2 and TRBJ2-7, reads EPEVTQTPSHQVTQMGQEVILRCVPISNHLYFYWYRQILGQKVEFLVSFYNNEISEKSEIFDDQFSVERPDGSNFTLKIRSTKLEDSAMYFCASRRMRQGAVEQYFGPGTRLTVT.